The sample holds many counts of the clone carrying this T cell receptor beta chain. Between the trimmed V and J ends, which lost 3 bases and 6 bases, there was a span of 11 bases. This CDR3 is built from 12 residues. Germline assignment: CDR1 GTSNPN and CDR2 SVGIG (reference sequence). This sample is drawn from a study of early T cells in non-severe SARS-CoV-2 infection. TCRdb re-called the 5' RACE reads through MiXCR, storing one row per CDR3 protein. In the table there are 20,000 to 30,000 distinct CDR3 sequences, around 4% of which are singletons. The gene calls are TRBV30 and TRBJ2-5; no clear D. The receptor was isolated from an adult who was a healthcare worker with PCR-confirmed SARS-CoV-2 infection or an uninfected control (not recorded which). Material for sequencing was whole blood. CDR3 nucleotides: TGTGCCTGGAGCGTAGGTTGGAAGACCCAGTACTTC. It translates to CAWSVGWKTQYF.